These 17 T cell receptor beta chains share one sample of origin, sequenced in a study of CD8 T cells in Susac syndrome. Reverse transcription used 0.5 to 1 ug RNA and random hexamers. TCRdb used MiXCR to reprocess the immunoSEQ multiplex PCR reads, holding one entry per CDR3 protein. The repertoire holds about 300,000 distinct CDR3 sequences, with about nine tenths as singletons. Material for sequencing was CD8+ T cells from PBMCs. Every receptor here comes from a human donor with multiple sclerosis.

In its sample, this clonotype was seen a few times. This chain uses TRBV12-3 or TRBV12-4 with TRBJ1-1, with 7 nucleotides matching TRBD1. This CDR3 region has 14 residues. V was pared by 6 bases and J by 2 bases, with 6 bases of the junction left unmatched. CDR3 DNA: TGTGCCAGCAGCTTCGGGACAGTTAACACTGAAGCTTTCTTT. It translates to CASSFGTVNTEAFF.

The chain recombines TRBV9 with TRBJ2-5; the match to TRBD2 covers 7 bases. Germline assignment: CDR1 SGDLS and CDR2 YYNGEE. There are 15 residues in the CDR3. After removal of 0 bases from V and 5 bases from J, the junction contained 7 bases not matched to a gene. The DNA for the CDR3 is TGTGCCAGCAGCGTAGTGCCTAGCGGCATCGAGACCCAGTACTTC. It encodes CASSVVPSGIETQYF.

The rearrangement uses TRBV28 and TRBJ2-7; 10 positions match TRBD1. The CDR3 runs 19 residues. V lost 2 bases and J lost 5; bases outside the gene matches: 18. Germline-derived CDR1 and CDR2 are MDHEN and SYDVKM. CDR3 sequence: CASSLMGVRGQGLRDEQYF. Here the CDR3 DNA reads TGTGCCAGCAGTTTAATGGGGGTAAGGGGACAGGGGCTTAGGGACGAGCAGTACTTC.

The table lists this clonotype with a count of one. CDR3 nucleotide sequence: TGTGCCAGCAGCCCACGAGCGGTTCCCTACAATGAGCAGTTCTTC. It specifies CASSPRAVPYNEQFF. The rearrangement uses TRBV9 and TRBJ2-1; D perhaps matches TRBD2 (5 bases). Looked up from germline, CDR1 is SGDLS and CDR2 is YYNGEE. The ends were cut back, 4 bases at V and 2 bases at J, with 13 bases in the middle. The CDR3 extends over 15 amino acids. Full variable domain (missing parts from reference TRBV9 and TRBJ2-1): DSGVTQTPKHLITATGQRVTLRCSPRSGDLSVYWYQQSLDQGLQFLIQYYNGEERAKGNILERFSAQQFPDLHSELNLSSLELGDSALYFCASSPRAVPYNEQFFGPGTRLTVL.

The gene calls are TRBV29-1 and TRBJ1-2; no clear D gene. The CDR3 loop spans 13 amino acids. V was pared by 4 bases and J by 5 bases, with 14 bases between. Germline loops: CDR1 SQVTM, CDR2 ANQGSEA. The CDR3 loop is CSVAARADYGYTF. CDR3 DNA sequence: TGCAGCGTTGCCGCTCGGGCAGATTATGGCTACACCTTC.

The chain couples TRBV29-1 to TRBJ2-2; perhaps TRBD1 as D (6 bases). The germline gives CDR1 SQVTM, CDR2 ANQGSEA. The length of the CDR3 is 13 residues. Trimming removed 7 bases from V and 0 bases from J, with 9 bases in between. The CDR3 protein is CSGRQANTGELFF. The CDR3 DNA is TGCAGCGGAAGACAGGCGAACACCGGGGAGCTGTTTTTT.

The rearrangement joins TRBV20-1 to TRBJ2-1; 14 positions agree with TRBD2. V gave up 5 bases and J gave up 1 base; unmatched junction bases: 4. The CDR3 is 16 residues long. Germline CDR1 reads DFQATT; CDR2 reads SNEGSKA (reference sequence). The CDR3 here is CSAPRTSGGSYNEQFF. CDR3 nucleotides: TGCAGTGCTCCGCGGACTAGCGGGGGGTCCTACAATGAGCAGTTCTTC.

CDR3 sequence reads: CASSLSGVYNEQFF. In DNA, the CDR3 is TGTGCCAGCAGCCTTAGCGGGGTCTACAATGAGCAGTTCTTC. The chain employs TRBV12-3 or TRBV12-4 and TRBJ2-1; 8 bases align to TRBD2. This CDR3 spans 14 amino acids. V lost 6 bases and J lost 3; bases outside the gene matches: 4.

On this clonotype: An end of the junction differs from the germline gene, which may be a read error. The CDR3 DNA follows: TGTGCTAGCAGCGAGTTAGGGGGGCCGGGCACCGGGGAGCTGTTTTTT. Protein: CASSELGGPGTGELFF. The chain links TRBV7-7 to TRBJ2-2; D may be TRBD1 or TRBD2 (6 bases each). Germline values: CDR1 SSHAT, CDR2 FNYEAQ (reference sequence). This CDR3 has 16 residues.

The J gene is TRBJ2-5, the V gene TRBV28; 11 nucleotides agree with TRBD1. With 5 bases clipped from V and 6 bases from J, the junction kept 5 bases outside the gene matches. Germline assignment: CDR1 MDHEN and CDR2 SYDVKM. There are 14 residues in the CDR3. CDR3 amino acids: CASSGTGGLQTQYF. The CDR3 nucleotides are TGTGCCAGCAGTGGGACAGGGGGTCTTCAGACCCAGTACTTC.

The chain recombines TRBV14 with TRBJ1-6, with TRBD1 matching over 9 bases. The V segment lost 4 bases and the J segment 1 base; nucleotides outside the gene matches: 2. Germline V lookup: CDR1 SGHDN, CDR2 FVKESK. The CDR3 contains 16 residues. The CDR3 sequence: CASSPGQGSYNSPLHF. The CDR3 bases are TGTGCCAGCAGCCCGGGACAGGGATCCTATAATTCACCCCTCCACTTT.

This clonotype was found once. The CDR3 is CASSQEWDRGVYEQYF. The CDR3 DNA sequence: TGCGCCAGCAGCCAAGAGTGGGACAGGGGGGTTTACGAGCAGTACTTC. The chain recombines TRBV4-3 with TRBJ2-7, with 11 bases that match TRBD1. Looked up from germline, CDR1 is LGHNA and CDR2 is YSLEER. Trimming took 0 bases from V and 4 from J; bases not matched to a gene: 5. The CDR3 spans 16 residues.

V is TRBV7-6 and J is TRBJ2-1; D remains unclear. The V gene's germline CDR1 is SGHVS and CDR2 FNYEAQ. The CDR3 has 14 amino acids. Between the trimmed V and J ends, which lost 5 bases and 3 bases, there was a span of 11 bases. The CDR3 is CASSPFSGYNEQFF. In DNA, the CDR3 is TGTGCCAGCAGCCCTTTTTCTGGCTACAATGAGCAGTTCTTC.

This clonotype appeared a single time. The chain employs TRBV28 and TRBJ2-1; 11 bases line up with TRBD2. CDR3 size: 16 residues. J was trimmed by 6 bases and V by 7 bases; bases with no gene match: 11. The germline V gene has CDR1 MDHEN and CDR2 SYDVKM. CDR3 DNA: TGTGCCAGCACCCACACCGGGACTAGCGGATTCAATGAGCAGTTCTTC. It yields the protein CASTHTGTSGFNEQFF.

CDR3 nucleotides: TGTGCCAGCAGCGTAGCTGGGGATCTCACAGATACGCAGTATTTT. Translation: CASSVAGDLTDTQYF. The genes are TRBV9 and TRBJ2-3, with unresolved D. The V gene's germline CDR1 is SGDLS and CDR2 YYNGEE. This CDR3 comprises 15 residues. V lost 0 bases, J lost 2 bases, and 10 bases lay in between.

The chain combines TRBV20-1 with TRBJ2-7, with 7 positions matching TRBD1. Germline CDR1 DFQATT, CDR2 SNEGSKA (reference sequence). V lost 5 bases, J lost 4 bases, and 11 bases stayed unmatched. The CDR3 is made up of 14 amino acids. CDR3 in DNA: TGCAGTGCTCAGGGGCCCGGGACAGAGTACGAGCAGTACTTC. It yields the protein CSAQGPGTEYEQYF.

This clonotype was counted a few times. This chain connects TRBV15 to TRBJ2-5; D ambiguous. The germline gives CDR1 LNHNV, CDR2 YYDKDF (reference sequence). The ends were cut back, 0 bases at V and 4 bases at J, with 3 bases in the middle. The length of the CDR3 is 12 residues. The DNA for the CDR3 is TGTGCCACCAGCAGAGATGGAGAGACCCAGTACTTC. Protein: CATSRDGETQYF.